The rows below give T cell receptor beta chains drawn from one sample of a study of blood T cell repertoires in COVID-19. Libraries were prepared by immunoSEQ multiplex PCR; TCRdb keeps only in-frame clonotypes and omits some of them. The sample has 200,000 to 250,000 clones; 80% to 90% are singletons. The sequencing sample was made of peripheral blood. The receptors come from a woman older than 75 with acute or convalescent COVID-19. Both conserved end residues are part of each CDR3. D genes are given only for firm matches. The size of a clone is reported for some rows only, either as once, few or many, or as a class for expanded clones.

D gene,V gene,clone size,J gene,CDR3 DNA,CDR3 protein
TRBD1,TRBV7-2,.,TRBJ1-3,TGTGCCAGCAGCTCCGGGACAGTCGGAAACACCATATATTTT,CASSSGTVGNTIYF
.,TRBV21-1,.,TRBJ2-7,TGTGCCAGCAGCAGGGCCGCGTACTTC,CASSRAAYF
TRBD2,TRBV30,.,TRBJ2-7,TGTGCCTGGAGCGGGACTAGCATTTACGAGCAGTACTTC,CAWSGTSIYEQYF
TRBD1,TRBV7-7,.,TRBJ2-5,TGTGCTAGCAGCATCGGACAGGGGGGCGGGGAGACCCAGTACTTC,CASSIGQGGGETQYF
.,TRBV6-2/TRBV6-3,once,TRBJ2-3,TGTGCCAGCAGTTACACGGACACCGACACAGATACGCAGTATTTT,CASSYTDTDTDTQYF
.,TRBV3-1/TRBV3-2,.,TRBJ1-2,TGTGCCAGCAGCCACTTGGCAGGGGAGCAGGGAGGCTACACCTTC,CASSHLAGEQGGYTF
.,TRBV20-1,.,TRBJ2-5,TGCAGTGCTACGCGCCAAGAGACCCAGTACTTC,CSATRQETQYF
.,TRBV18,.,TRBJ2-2,TGTGCCAGCGGTACGCAGGGAAAGGGGAACACCGGGGAGCTGTTTTTT,CASGTQGKGNTGELFF
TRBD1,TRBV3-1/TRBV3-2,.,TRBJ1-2,TGTGCCAGCAGCCAACTCCCGGGACAGGGGGCCAGCTACACCTTC,CASSQLPGQGASYTF
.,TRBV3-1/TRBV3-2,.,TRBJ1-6,TGTGCCAGCAGCCCTGAACAGGGCAATTCACCCCTCCACTTT,CASSPEQGNSPLHF
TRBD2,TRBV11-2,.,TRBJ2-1,TGTGCCAGCAGCTCGCCGGGGGGGGCCCAGTTCTTC,CASSSPGGAQFF
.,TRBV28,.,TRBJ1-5,TGTGCCAGCGGTTTGGCAGGGATCAATCAGCCCCAGCATTTT,CASGLAGINQPQHF
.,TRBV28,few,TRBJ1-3,TGTGCCAGCAGGGAGCCTACTGGAAACACCATATATTTT,CASREPTGNTIYF
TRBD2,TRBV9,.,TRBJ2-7,TGTGCCAGCAGCGTAGACCCGAGAACTAGCGGGGCCGGGGAGCAGTACTTC,CASSVDPRTSGAGEQYF
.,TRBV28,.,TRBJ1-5,TGTGCCAGCAATTCAGGCGGGGATAGCAATCAGCCCCAGCATTTT,CASNSGGDSNQPQHF
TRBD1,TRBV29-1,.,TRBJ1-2,TGCAGCGTTGAAAGGGAACGGGACAGCGTTGACTATGGCTACACCTTC,CSVERERDSVDYGYTF
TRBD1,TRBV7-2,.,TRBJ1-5,TGTGCCAGCAGCTTAGCGTATCAGGGGGCGCTTGGTCAGCCCCAGCATTTT,CASSLAYQGALGQPQHF
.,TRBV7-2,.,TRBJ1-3,TGTGCCAGCAGCTTAGCGGGGGCGGGCCTACTCTTAGGAAACACCATATATTTT,CASSLAGAGLLLGNTIYF
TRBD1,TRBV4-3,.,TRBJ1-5,TGCGCCAGCAGCCAAGGTCCCGGGACAGGGGGCGCCTATAGCAATCAGCCCCAGCATTTT,CASSQGPGTGGAYSNQPQHF
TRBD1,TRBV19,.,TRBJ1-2,TGTGCCAGTAGTCGCCCGGGACAGGGGGCTTATGGCTACACCTTC,CASSRPGQGAYGYTF
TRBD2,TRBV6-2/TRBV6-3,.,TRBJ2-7,TGTGCCAGCAGTTACGGGGGGGTCGTCTACGAGCAGTACTTC,CASSYGGVVYEQYF
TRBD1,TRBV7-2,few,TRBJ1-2,TGTGCCAGCAGCACAGGGGGCCCGCGGACCTTC,CASSTGGPRTF